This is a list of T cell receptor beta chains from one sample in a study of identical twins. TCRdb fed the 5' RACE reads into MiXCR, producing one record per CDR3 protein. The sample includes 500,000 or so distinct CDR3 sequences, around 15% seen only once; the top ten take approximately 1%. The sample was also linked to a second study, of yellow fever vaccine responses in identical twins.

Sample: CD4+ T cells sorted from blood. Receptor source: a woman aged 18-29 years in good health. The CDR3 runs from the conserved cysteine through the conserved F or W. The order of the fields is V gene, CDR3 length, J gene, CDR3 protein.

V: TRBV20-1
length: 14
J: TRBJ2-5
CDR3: CSAPGQGKQETQYF

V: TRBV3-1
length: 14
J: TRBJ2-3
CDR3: CASGRGTGADTQYF

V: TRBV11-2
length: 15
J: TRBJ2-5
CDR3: CASSLGGRGEETQYF

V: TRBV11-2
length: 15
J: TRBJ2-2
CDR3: CASAPGLAGTGELFF

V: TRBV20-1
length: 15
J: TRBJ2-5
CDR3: CSAREAGDRWETQYF

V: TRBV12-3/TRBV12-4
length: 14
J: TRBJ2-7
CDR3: CASSLGQNNYEQYF

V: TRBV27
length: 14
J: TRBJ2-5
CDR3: CASSPPGLGETQYF

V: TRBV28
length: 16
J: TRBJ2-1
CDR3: CASSSLASGSYNEQFF

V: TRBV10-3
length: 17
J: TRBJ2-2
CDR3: CAISESSSGRATGELFF

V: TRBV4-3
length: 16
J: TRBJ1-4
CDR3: CASSPRGGTSNEKLFF

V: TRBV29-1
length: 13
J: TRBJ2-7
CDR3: CSAQTGSPYEQYF

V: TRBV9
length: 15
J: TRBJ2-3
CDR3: CASSQAGGPTDTQYF

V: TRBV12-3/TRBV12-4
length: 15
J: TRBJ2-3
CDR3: CASSSSGRLTDTQYF

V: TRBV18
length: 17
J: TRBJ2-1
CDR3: CASSIAVGPSSYNEQFF

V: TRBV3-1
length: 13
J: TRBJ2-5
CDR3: CASLGVTQETQYF

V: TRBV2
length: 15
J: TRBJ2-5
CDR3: CASSYRTSDKETQYF

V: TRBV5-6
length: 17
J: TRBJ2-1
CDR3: CASSPRRSGLGYNEQFF

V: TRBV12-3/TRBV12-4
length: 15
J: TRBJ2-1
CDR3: CASSSYRGIYNEQFF

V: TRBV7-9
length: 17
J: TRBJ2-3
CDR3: CASREPGLQISTDTQYF

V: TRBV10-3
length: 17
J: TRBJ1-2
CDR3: CAINLEGQGLKKVGYTF

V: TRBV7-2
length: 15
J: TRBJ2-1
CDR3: CASSLGRGSYNEQFF

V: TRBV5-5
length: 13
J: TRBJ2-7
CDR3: CASSGSQGYEQYF

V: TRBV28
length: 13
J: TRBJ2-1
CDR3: CASSLSDPSEQFF

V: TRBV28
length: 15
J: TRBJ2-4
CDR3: CASSRDRRAKNIQYF

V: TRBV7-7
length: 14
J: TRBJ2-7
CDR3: CASSPTGISYEQYF

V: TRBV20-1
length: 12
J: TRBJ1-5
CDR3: CSARPVNQPQHF

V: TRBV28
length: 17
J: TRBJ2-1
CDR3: CASSFFRGGGLYNEQFF

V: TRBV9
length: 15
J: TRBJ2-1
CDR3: CASSSAGTGYNEQFF

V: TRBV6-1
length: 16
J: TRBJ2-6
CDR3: CASQLPRGTGANVLTF

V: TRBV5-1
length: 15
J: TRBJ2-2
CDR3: CASSLRTGASGELFF

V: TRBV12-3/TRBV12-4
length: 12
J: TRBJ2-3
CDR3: CASSARTPPQYF

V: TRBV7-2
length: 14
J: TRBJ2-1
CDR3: CASSLGPGTPEQFF

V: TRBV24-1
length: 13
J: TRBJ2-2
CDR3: CATGQGNTGELFF

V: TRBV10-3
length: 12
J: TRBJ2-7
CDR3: CAISGDPYEQYF

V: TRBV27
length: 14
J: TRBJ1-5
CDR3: CASSLDTTNQPQHF

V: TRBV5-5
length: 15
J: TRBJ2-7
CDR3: CASSLRSDLIYEQYF

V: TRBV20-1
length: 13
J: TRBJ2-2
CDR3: CSAGLPYTGELFF

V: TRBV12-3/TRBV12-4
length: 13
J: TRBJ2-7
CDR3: CASSLVLGIEQYF